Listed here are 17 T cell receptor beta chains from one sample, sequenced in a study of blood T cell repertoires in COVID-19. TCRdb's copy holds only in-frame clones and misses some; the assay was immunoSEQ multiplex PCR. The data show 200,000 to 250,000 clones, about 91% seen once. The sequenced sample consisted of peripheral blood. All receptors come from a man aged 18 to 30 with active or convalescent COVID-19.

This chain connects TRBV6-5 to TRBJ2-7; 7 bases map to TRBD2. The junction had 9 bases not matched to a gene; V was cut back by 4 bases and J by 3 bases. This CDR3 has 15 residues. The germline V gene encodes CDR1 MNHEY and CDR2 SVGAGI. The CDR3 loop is CASSSYTSADYEQYF. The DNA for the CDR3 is TGTGCCAGCAGTTCTTATACTAGCGCGGACTACGAGCAGTACTTC.

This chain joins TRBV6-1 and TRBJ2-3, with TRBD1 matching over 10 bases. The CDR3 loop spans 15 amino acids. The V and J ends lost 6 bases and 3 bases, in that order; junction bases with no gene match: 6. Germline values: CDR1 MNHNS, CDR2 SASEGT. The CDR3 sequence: CASSSGTGETDTQYF. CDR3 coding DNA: TGTGCCAGCAGCTCAGGGACAGGGGAGACAGATACGCAGTATTTT.

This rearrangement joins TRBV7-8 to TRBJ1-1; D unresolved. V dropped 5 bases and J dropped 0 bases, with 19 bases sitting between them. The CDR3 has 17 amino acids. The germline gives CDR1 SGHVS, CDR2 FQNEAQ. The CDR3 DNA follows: TGTGCCAGCAGCCCCCGAGATCGCTTTGTTATGAACACTGAAGCTTTCTTT. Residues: CASSPRDRFVMNTEAFF.

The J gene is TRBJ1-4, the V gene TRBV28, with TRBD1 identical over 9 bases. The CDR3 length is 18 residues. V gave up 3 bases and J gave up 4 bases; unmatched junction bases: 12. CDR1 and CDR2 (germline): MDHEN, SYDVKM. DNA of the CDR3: TGTGCCAGCAGTTTGTTTGGCCCGGGACAGGGCTTTAATGAAAAACTGTTTTTT. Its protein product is CASSLFGPGQGFNEKLFF.

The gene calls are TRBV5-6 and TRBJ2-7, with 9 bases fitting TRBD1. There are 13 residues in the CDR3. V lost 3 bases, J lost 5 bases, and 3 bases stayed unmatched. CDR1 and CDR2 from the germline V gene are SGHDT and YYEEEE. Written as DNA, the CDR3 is TGTGCCAGCAGCTATGGACAGGGGAACGAGCAGTACTTC. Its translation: CASSYGQGNEQYF.

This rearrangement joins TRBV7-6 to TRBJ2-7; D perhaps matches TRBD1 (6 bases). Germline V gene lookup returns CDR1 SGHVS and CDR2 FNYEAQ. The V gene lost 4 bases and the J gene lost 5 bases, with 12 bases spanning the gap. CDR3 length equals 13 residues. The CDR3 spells CASSSGVRDEQYF. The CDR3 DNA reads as TGTGCCAGCAGCTCAGGGGTGCGGGACGAGCAGTACTTC.

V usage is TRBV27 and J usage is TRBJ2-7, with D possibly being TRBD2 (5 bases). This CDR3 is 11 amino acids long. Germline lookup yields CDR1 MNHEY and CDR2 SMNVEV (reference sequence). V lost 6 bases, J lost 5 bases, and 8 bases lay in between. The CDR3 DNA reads TGTGCCAGCAGCACCGGGGACGAGCAGTACTTC. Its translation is CASSTGDEQYF.

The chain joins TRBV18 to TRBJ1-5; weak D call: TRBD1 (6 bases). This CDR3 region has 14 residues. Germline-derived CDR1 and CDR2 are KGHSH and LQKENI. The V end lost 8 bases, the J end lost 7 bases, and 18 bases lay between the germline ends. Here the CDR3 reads CASQKGGQNQPQHF. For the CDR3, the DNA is TGTGCCAGCCAGAAAGGAGGACAGAACCAGCCCCAGCATTTT.

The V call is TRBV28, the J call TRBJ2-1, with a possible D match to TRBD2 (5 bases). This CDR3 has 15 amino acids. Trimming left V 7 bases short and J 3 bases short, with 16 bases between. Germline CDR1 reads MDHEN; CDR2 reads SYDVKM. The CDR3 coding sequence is TGTGCCAGCACCCAGTTCCGGGGAAACTACAATGAGCAGTTCTTC. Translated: CASTQFRGNYNEQFF.

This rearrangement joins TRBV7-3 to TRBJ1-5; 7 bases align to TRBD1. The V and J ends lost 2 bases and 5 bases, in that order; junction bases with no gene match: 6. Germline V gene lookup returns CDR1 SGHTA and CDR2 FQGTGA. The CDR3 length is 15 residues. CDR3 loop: CASSLEGGSDQPQHF. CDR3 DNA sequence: TGTGCCAGCAGCTTAGAAGGGGGCTCGGATCAGCCCCAGCATTTT.

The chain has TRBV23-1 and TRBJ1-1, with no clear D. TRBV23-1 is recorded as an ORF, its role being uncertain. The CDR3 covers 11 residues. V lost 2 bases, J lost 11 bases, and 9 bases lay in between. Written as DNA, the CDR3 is TGCGCCAGCAGTCAAGGAACAGAGGCTTTCTTT. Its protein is CASSQGTEAFF.

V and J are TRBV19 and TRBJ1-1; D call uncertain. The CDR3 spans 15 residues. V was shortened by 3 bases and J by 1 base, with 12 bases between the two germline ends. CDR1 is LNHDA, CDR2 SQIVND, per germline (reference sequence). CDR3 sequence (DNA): TGTGCCAGTAGTATTCCCAGGCTAAAGAACACTGAAGCTTTCTTT. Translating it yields CASSIPRLKNTEAFF. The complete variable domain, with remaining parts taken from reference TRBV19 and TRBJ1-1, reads DGGITQSPKYLFRKEGQNVTLSCEQNLNHDAMYWYRQDPGQGLRLIYYSQIVNDFQKGDIAEGYSVSREKKESFPLTVTSAQKNPTAFYLCASSIPRLKNTEAFFGQGTRLTVV.

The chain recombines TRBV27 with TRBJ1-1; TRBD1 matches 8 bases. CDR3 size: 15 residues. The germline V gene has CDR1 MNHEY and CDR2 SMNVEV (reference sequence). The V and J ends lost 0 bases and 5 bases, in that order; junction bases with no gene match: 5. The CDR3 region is CASSLSYRGWTEAFF. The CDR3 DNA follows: TGTGCCAGCAGTTTATCGTACAGGGGGTGGACTGAAGCTTTCTTT.

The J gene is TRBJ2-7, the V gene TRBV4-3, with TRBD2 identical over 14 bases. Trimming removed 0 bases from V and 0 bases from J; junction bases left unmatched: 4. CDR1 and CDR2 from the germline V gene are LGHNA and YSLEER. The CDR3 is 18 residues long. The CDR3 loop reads CASSQDRTSGRTSYEQYF. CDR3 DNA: TGCGCCAGCAGCCAAGATAGGACTAGCGGGAGGACCTCCTACGAGCAGTACTTC.

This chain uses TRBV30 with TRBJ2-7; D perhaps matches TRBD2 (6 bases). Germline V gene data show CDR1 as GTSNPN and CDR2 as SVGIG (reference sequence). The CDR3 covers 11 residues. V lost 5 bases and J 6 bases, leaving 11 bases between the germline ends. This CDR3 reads CAWGAGGEQYF. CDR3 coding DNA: TGTGCCTGGGGCGCCGGGGGCGAGCAGTACTTC.

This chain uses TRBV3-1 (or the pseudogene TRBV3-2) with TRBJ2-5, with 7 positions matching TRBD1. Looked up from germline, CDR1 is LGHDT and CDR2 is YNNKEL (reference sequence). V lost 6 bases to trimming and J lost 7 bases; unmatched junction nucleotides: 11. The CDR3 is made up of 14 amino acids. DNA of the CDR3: TGTGCCAGCAGGCCGAGACAGGGAAAGTTGACCCAGTACTTC. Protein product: CASRPRQGKLTQYF.

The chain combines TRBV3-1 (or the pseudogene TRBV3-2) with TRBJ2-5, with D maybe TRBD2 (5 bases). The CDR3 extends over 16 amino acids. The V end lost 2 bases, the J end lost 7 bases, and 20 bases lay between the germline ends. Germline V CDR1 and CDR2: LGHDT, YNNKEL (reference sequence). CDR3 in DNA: TGTGCCAGCAGCCAAACGCTAGCAGAAACCTCGATGACCCAGTACTTC. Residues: CASSQTLAETSMTQYF.